This T cell receptor beta chain appears in the sequencing data of a study of PD-L1 blockade in urothelial cancer. Synthetic TCR analog templates were spiked into each PCR. Profiled with immunoSEQ multiplex PCR; TCRdb holds only in-frame clones, not every one. The repertoire holds tens of thousands of clones, more than 75% seen once, with about 2.6% in the top ten. The CDR3 totals 15 residues. V was trimmed by 4 bases and J by 6 bases, leaving 17 bases between them. Germline CDR1 reads SGDLS; CDR2 reads YYNGEE. As to time point: peripheral blood 6 weeks after treatment start. The origin of this receptor is a man between 60 and 75 years old with urothelial cancer. Specimen: PBMCs, collected around atezolizumab (anti-PD-L1) treatment. The chain couples TRBV9 to TRBJ2-1; a possible D gene is TRBD1 (7 bases). The CDR3 here is CASSPGGQRINEQFF. CDR3 DNA: TGTGCCAGCAGCCCCGGGGGACAGAGGATCAATGAGCAGTTCTTC. Looking up the rest from reference TRBV9 and TRBJ2-1 gives the full variable domain: DSGVTQTPKHLITATGQRVTLRCSPRSGDLSVYWYQQSLDQGLQFLIQYYNGEERAKGNILERFSAQQFPDLHSELNLSSLELGDSALYFCASSPGGQRINEQFFGPGTRLTVL.